This TCR beta chain was profiled in a study of shared clonotypes between healthy human individuals. Deep-level settings were used for running the assay. The table came from immunoSEQ multiplex PCR; TCRdb's copy has only in-frame clones and leaves some out. The table lists around 2,100,000 clones, about 95% of them singletons. Germline-derived CDR1 and CDR2 are SGHRS and YFSETQ. The CDR3 contains 12 residues. V shed 4 bases and J shed 10 bases, with 12 bases lying between them. Naive-designated CD8 cells lacked CD45RO, were positively enriched for CCR7, and omitted terminally differentiated effector memory CD45RA+ cells. Donation came from healthy HIV-negative adults that had no recent acute infections or vaccinations.

This sequence was found in a man aged 18-30 years in good health. The chain uses TRBV5-1 and TRBJ2-1; D remains unclear. The sample taken for sequencing was naive CD8+ T cells sorted from blood. CDR3 amino acids: CASSESGLEQFF. Here the CDR3 DNA reads TGCGCCAGCAGCGAATCAGGTCTAGAGCAGTTCTTC.